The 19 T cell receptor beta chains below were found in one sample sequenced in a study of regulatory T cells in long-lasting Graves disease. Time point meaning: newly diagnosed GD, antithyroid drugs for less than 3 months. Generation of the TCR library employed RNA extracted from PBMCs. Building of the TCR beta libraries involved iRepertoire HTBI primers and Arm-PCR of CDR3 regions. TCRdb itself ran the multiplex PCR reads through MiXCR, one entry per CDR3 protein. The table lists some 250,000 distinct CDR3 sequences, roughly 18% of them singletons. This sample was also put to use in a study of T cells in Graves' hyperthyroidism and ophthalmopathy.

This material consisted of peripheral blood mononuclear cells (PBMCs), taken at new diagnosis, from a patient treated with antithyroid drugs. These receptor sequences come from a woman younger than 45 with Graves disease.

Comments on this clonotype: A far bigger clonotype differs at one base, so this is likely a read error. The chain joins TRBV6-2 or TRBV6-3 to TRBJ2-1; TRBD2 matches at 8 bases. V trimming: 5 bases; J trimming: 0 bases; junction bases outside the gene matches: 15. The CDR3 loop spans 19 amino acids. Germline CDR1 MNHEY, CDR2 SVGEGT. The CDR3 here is CASSDLPRTSWSSYNEQFF. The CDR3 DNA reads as TGTGCCAGCAGTGATCTACCCAGGACTAGCTGGAGCTCCTACAATGAGCAGTTCTTC.

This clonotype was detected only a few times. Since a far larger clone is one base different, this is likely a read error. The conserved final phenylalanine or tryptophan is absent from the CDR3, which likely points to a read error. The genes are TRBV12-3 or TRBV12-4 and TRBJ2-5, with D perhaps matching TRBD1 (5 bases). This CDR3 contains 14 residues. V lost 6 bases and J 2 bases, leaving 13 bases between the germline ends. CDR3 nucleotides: TGTGCCAGCAGCCCCGAAGGGGCGCAAGAGACCCAGTACTCC. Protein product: CASSPEGAQETQYS.

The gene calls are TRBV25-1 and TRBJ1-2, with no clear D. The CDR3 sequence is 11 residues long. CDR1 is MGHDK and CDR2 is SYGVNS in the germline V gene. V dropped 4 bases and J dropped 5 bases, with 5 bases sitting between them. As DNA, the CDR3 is TGTGCCAGCAGTGGCCTTTATGGCTACACCTTC. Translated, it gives CASSGLYGYTF.

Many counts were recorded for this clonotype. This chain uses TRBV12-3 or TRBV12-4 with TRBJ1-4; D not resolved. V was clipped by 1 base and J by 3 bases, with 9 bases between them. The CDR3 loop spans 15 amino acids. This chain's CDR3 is CASSLDPVPNEKLFF. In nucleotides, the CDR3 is TGTGCCAGCAGTTTAGACCCGGTACCTAATGAAAAACTGTTTTTT.

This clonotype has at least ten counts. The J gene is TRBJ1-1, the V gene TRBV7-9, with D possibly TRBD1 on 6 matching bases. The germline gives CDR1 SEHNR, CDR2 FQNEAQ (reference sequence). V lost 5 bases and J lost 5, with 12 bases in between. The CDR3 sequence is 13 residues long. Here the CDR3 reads CASSVQGKTEAFF. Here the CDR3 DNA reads TGTGCCAGCAGCGTACAGGGAAAAACTGAAGCTTTCTTT.

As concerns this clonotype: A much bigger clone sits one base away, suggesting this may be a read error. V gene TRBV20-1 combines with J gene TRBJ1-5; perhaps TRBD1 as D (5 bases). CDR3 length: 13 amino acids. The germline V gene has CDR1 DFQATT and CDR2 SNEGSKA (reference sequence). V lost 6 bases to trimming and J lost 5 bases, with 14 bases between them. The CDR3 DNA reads TGCAGTGCAGCACAGGCGAAGGATCAGCCCCAGCATTTT. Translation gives CSAAQAKDQPQHF.

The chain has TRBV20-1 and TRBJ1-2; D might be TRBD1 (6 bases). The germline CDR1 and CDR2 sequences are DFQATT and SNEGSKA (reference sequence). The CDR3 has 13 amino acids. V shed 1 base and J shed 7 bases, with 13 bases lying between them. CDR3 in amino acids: CSARVGGVGGYTF. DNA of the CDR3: TGCAGTGCTAGAGTTGGGGGCGTAGGTGGCTACACCTTC.

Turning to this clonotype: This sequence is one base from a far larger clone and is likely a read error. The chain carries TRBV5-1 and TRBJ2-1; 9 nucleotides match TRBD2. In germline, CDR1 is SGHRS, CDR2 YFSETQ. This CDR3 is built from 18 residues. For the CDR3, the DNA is TGTGCCAGCAGCGGGGGGTACCGAGAGGAGAGCTCCTACAATGAGCAGTTCTTC. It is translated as CASSGGYREESSYNEQFF.

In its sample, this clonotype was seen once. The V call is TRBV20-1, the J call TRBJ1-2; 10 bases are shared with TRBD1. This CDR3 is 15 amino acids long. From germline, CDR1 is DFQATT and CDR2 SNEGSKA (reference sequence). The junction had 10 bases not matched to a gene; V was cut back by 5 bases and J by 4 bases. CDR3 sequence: CSAAGQGDASYGYTF. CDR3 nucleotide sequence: TGCAGTGCTGCTGGACAGGGGGATGCTTCCTATGGCTACACCTTC.

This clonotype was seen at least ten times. The CDR3 here is CASSLGTGISYEQYF. Written as DNA, the CDR3 is TGCGCCAGCAGCTTGGGGACAGGAATCTCCTACGAGCAGTACTTC. The chain joins TRBV5-1 to TRBJ2-7; 7 nucleotides agree with TRBD1. Germline values: CDR1 SGHRS, CDR2 YFSETQ. Trimming removed 0 bases from V and 0 bases from J; junction bases left unmatched: 3. The CDR3 is made up of 15 amino acids.

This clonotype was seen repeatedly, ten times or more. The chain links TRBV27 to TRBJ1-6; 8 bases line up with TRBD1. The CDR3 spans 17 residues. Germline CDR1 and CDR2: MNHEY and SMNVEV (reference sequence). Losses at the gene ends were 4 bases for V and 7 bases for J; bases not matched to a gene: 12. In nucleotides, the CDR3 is TGTGCCAGCAGTTGGGCCACGGGACAGGATTTAAATTCACCCCTCCACTTT. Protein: CASSWATGQDLNSPLHF.

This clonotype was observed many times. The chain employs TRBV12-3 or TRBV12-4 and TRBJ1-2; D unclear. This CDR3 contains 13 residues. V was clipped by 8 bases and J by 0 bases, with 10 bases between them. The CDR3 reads CASWALTNYGYTF. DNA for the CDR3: TGTGCCAGCTGGGCACTTACTAACTATGGCTACACCTTC.

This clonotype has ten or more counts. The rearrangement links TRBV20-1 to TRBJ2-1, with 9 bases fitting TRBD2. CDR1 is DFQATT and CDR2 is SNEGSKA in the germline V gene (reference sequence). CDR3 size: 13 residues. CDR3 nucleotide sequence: TGCACTGCCACTAGCGGGTTTTACAATGAGCAGTTCTTC. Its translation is CTATSGFYNEQFF.

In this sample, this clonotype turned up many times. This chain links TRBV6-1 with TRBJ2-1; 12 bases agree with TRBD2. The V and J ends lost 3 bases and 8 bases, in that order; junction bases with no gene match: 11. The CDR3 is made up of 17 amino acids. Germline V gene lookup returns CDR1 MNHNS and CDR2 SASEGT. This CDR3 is CASSDDILAGGADEQFF. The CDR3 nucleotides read TGTGCCAGCAGTGATGACATACTAGCGGGGGGAGCCGATGAGCAGTTCTTC.

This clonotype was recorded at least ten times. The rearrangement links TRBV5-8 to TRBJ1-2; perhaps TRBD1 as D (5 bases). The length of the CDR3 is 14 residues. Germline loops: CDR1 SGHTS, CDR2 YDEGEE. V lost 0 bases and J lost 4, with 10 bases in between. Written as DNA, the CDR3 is TGTGCCAGCAGCTTGGACAGGACCGTCTATGGCTACACCTTC. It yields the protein CASSLDRTVYGYTF.

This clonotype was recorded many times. The CDR3 reads CASSLELRDRAYEQYF. CDR3 bases: TGTGCCAGCAGTTTAGAACTACGGGACAGGGCCTACGAGCAGTACTTC. The V gene is TRBV12-3 or TRBV12-4, the J gene TRBJ2-7; 9 nucleotides align to TRBD1. The length of the CDR3 is 16 residues. Trimming removed 1 base from V and 2 bases from J; junction bases left unmatched: 6.

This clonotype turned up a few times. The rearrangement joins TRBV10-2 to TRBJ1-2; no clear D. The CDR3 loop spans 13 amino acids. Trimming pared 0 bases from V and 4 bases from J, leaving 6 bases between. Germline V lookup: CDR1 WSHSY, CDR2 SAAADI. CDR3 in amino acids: CASSESGSYGYTF. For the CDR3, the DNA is TGCGCCAGCAGTGAGTCGGGGAGCTATGGCTACACCTTC.

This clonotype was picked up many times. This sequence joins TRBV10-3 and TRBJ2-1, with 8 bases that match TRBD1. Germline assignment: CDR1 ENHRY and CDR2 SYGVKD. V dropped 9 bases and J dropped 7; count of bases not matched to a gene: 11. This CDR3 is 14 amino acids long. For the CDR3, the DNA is TGTGCCATACTTGGGGGGACAGGTGAAAATGAGCAGTTCTTC. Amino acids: CAILGGTGENEQFF.

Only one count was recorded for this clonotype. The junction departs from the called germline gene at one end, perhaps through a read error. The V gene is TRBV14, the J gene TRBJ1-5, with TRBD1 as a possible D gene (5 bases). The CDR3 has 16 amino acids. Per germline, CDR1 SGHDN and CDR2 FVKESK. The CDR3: CASSQARGTANRPQHF. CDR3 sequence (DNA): TGTGCCAGCAGCCAGGCTCGGGGCACGGCAAATCGGCCCCAGCATTTT.